What follows are 23 T cell receptor beta chains derived from one specimen sequenced in a study of T cell responses to AZD1222 COVID-19 vaccine. The table came from immunoSEQ multiplex PCR; TCRdb's copy has only in-frame clones and leaves some out. This sample carries tens of thousands of clones, roughly 90% of them seen once, and the ten largest clones take more than 4%. Sequencing used peripheral blood, obtained on day 0 of AZD1222 vaccination. These receptors originate from an adult in good health.

The J gene is TRBJ1-2, the V gene TRBV27; 9 bases align to TRBD1. After removal of 6 bases from V and 0 bases from J, the junction contained 8 bases not matched to a gene. The CDR3 covers 16 residues. Germline V gene lookup returns CDR1 MNHEY and CDR2 SMNVEV (reference sequence). CDR3 sequence (DNA): TGTGCCAGCAGCCAACAGGGGGCCTTAGCTAACTATGGCTACACCTTC. The encoded protein is CASSQQGALANYGYTF.

This chain uses TRBV19 with TRBJ2-5, with TRBD2 matching over 8 bases. In germline, CDR1 is LNHDA, CDR2 SQIVND (reference sequence). The CDR3 consists of 16 residues. The V gene end was trimmed by 5 bases and the J gene end by 0 bases; junction bases not matched to a gene: 8. Here the CDR3 DNA reads TGTGCCAGTAGTTCTTGGGGTAGCGGGAACCAAGAGACCCAGTACTTC. This encodes CASSSWGSGNQETQYF. The whole variable domain, filled in from reference TRBV19 and TRBJ2-5, reads DGGITQSPKYLFRKEGQNVTLSCEQNLNHDAMYWYRQDPGQGLRLIYYSQIVNDFQKGDIAEGYSVSREKKESFPLTVTSAQKNPTAFYLCASSSWGSGNQETQYFGPGTRLLVL.

This clone was picked up a small number of times. This sequence joins TRBV7-8 and TRBJ1-5; D is unclear. The germline CDR1 and CDR2 sequences are SGHVS and FQNEAQ. V gave up 3 bases and J gave up 1 base, with 13 bases separating them. The CDR3 has 16 amino acids. The CDR3 DNA reads as TGTGCCAGCAGCTTGCGGCGTGACACGAGCAATCAGCCCCAGCATTTT. It specifies CASSLRRDTSNQPQHF.

The chain uses TRBV7-2 and TRBJ1-1; D is unresolved. Germline assignment: CDR1 SGHTA and CDR2 FQGNSA. V was clipped by 5 bases and J by 3 bases, with 7 bases between them. The CDR3 is 12 residues long. Here the CDR3 reads CASSPPHTEAFF. The CDR3 DNA follows: TGTGCCAGCAGCCCCCCGCACACTGAAGCTTTCTTT.

This chain links TRBV11-3 with TRBJ1-1; TRBD1 matches 7 bases. V lost 5 bases and J lost 8; bases outside the gene matches: 8. This CDR3 has 13 amino acids. In germline, CDR1 is SGHNT, CDR2 YENEEA. The CDR3 region has the DNA TGTGCCAGCAGCCCTAGACCCAGGGGGGAAGCTTTCTTT. Encoded protein: CASSPRPRGEAFF.

The chain links TRBV5-5 to TRBJ1-1, with TRBD1 identical over 7 bases. The CDR3 runs to 15 residues. In germline, CDR1 is SGHKS, CDR2 YYEKEE (reference sequence). With 5 bases clipped from V and 11 bases from J, the junction kept 18 bases outside the gene matches. This CDR3 is CASSLNSQGTRGAFF. The CDR3 bases are TGTGCCAGCAGTCTTAATTCACAGGGGACTAGGGGCGCTTTCTTT.

The chain uses TRBV6-2 or TRBV6-3 and TRBJ1-1; the D is unclear. The CDR3 sequence is 14 residues long. Trimming took 0 bases from V and 7 from J, leaving 12 bases between them. Germline V lookup: CDR1 MNHEY, CDR2 SVGEGT. The CDR3 region has the DNA TGTGCCAGCAGTTACTCAGTCAGGAAAGGTGAAGCTTTCTTT. Protein sequence: CASSYSVRKGEAFF.

J is TRBJ1-2 and V is TRBV5-6; D gene unclear. With 4 bases removed from V and 2 bases from J, the gap between germline ends came to 18 bases. The CDR3 length is 16 residues. The germline CDR1 and CDR2 sequences are SGHDT and YYEEEE. CDR3 sequence (DNA): TGTGCCAGCAGCCCCGGCGGCGGTCCAATAAACTATGGCTACACCTTC. It codes for CASSPGGGPINYGYTF. The whole variable domain, filled in from reference TRBV5-6 and TRBJ1-2, reads DAGVTQSPTHLIKTRGQQVTLRCSPKSGHDTVSWYQQALGQGPQFIFQYYEEEERQRGNFPDRFSGHQFPNYSSELNVNALLLGDSALYLCASSPGGGPINYGYTFGSGTRLTVV.

The chain uses TRBV12-3 or TRBV12-4 and TRBJ2-7; D is perhaps TRBD1 (7 bases). V gave up 9 bases and J gave up 6 bases, with 15 bases separating them. This CDR3 contains 12 residues. This CDR3 reads CARSGGGVEQYF. The CDR3 DNA sequence: TGTGCCAGATCAGGAGGGGGCGTCGAGCAGTACTTC.

This clone showed up just once. The gene calls are TRBV21-1 and TRBJ1-3; the tabulated D call, TRBD1, remains unverified against the DNA. TRBV21-1 is recorded as a pseudogene. The CDR3 has 19 residues. This CDR3 is CASSSPGDRGPRSGNTIYF. For the CDR3, the DNA is TGTGCCAGCAGCTCCCCGGGAGACAGGGGACCGCGCTCTGGAAACACCATATATTTT.

The genes are TRBV27 and TRBJ1-6, with D possibly matching TRBD1 (6 bases). With 6 bases removed from V and 5 bases from J, the gap between germline ends came to 11 bases. CDR1 is MNHEY, CDR2 SMNVEV, per germline (reference sequence). The CDR3 runs 14 residues. CDR3 in amino acids: CASRPRTDNSPLHF. The CDR3 nucleotides are TGTGCCAGCAGGCCACGGACAGATAATTCACCCCTCCACTTT.

The chain uses TRBV29-1 and TRBJ1-2; TRBD1 matches at 12 bases. The CDR3 has 13 residues. The germline V gene encodes CDR1 SQVTM and CDR2 ANQGSEA. V was clipped by 5 bases and J by 7 bases; unmatched bases: 5. CDR3 region: CSVQGQGASGYTF. The CDR3 nucleotides are TGCAGCGTTCAGGGACAGGGGGCGAGTGGCTACACCTTC.

The chain carries TRBV3-1 (or the pseudogene TRBV3-2) and TRBJ1-4; D is perhaps TRBD1 (5 bases). V was pared by 0 bases and J by 12 bases, with 14 bases between. From germline, CDR1 is LGHDT and CDR2 YNNKEL (reference sequence). The CDR3 is 14 residues long. For the CDR3, the DNA is TGTGCCAGCAGCCAAGATACAGGCGGAGGCGAACTGTTTTTT. Its translation is CASSQDTGGGELFF.

V gene TRBV11-3 combines with J gene TRBJ1-4, with D uncertain. This CDR3 has 14 residues. Germline loops: CDR1 SGHNT, CDR2 YENEEA. The V gene lost 5 bases and the J gene lost 7 bases, with 14 bases spanning the gap. The CDR3 sequence is CASSAVRGGEKLFF. CDR3 nucleotide sequence: TGTGCCAGCAGCGCCGTTCGAGGTGGTGAAAAACTGTTTTTT.

This clone appeared once. The chain combines TRBV5-1 with TRBJ1-4; TRBD1 is a possible D gene (6 bases). Between the trimmed V and J ends, which lost 4 bases and 6 bases, there was a span of 13 bases. The CDR3 is 14 amino acids. Germline V gives CDR1 SGHRS, CDR2 YFSETQ. The CDR3 nucleotides are TGCGCCAGCAGCCCGAGACAGGCGGATGAAAAACTGTTTTTT. This encodes CASSPRQADEKLFF. The full variable domain, in which reference TRBV5-1 and TRBJ1-4 provide the parts outside the CDR3, is KAGVTQTPRYLIKTRGQQVTLSCSPISGHRSVSWYQQTPGQGLQFLFEYFSETQRNKGNFPGRFSGRQFSNSRSEMNVSTLELGDSALYLCASSPRQADEKLFFGSGTQLSVL.

The chain's CDR3 is CASSLGHSGEQFF. The CDR3 region has the DNA TGTGCCAGCAGCTTAGGGCATTCCGGTGAGCAGTTCTTC. The chain joins TRBV11-2 to TRBJ2-1; D remains ambiguous. Trimming took 1 base from V and 9 from J, leaving 10 bases between them. The CDR3 is made up of 13 amino acids. Germline V gene lookup returns CDR1 SGHAT and CDR2 FQNNGV.

This chain connects TRBV2 to TRBJ1-1, with D unclear. In germline, CDR1 is SNHLY, CDR2 FYNNEI. V lost 7 bases and J lost 0, with 12 bases in between. The CDR3 spans 14 residues. CDR3 residues: CASITHGLNTEAFF. In DNA form, the CDR3 reads TGTGCCAGCATAACACACGGCCTGAACACTGAAGCTTTCTTT.

The rearrangement joins TRBV30 to TRBJ2-4; TRBD1 matches at 8 bases. This CDR3 is 14 amino acids long. V gave up 3 bases and J gave up 6 bases; unmatched junction bases: 7. CDR1 is GTSNPN, CDR2 SVGIG, per germline (reference sequence). CDR3 protein: CAWSRTGMGNIQYF. The CDR3 DNA follows: TGTGCCTGGAGCAGGACAGGGATGGGAAACATTCAGTACTTC.

Notes on this clone: One junction end does not reproduce the germline sequence, and a read error may be involved. The chain employs TRBV13 and TRBJ2-7; 7 nucleotides agree with TRBD1. Germline V lookup: CDR1 PRHDT, CDR2 FYEKMQ (reference sequence). CDR3 length equals 13 residues. This CDR3 reads CASSLGGWYEQYF. CDR3 bases: TGTGCCAGCAGCCTAGGGGGCTGGTACGAGCAGTACTTC. The entire variable domain, with the rest obtained from reference TRBV13 and TRBJ2-7, is as follows: AAGVIQSPRHLIKEKRETATLKCYPIPRHDTVYWYQQGPGQDPQFLISFYEKMQSDKGSIPDRFSAQQFSDYHSELNMSSLELGDSALYFCASSLGGWYEQYFGPGTRLTVT.

V and J are TRBV27 and TRBJ1-4; D is uncertain. The germline gives CDR1 MNHEY, CDR2 SMNVEV (reference sequence). The CDR3 consists of 14 residues. V was trimmed by 6 bases and J by 8 bases, leaving 16 bases between them. The DNA of the CDR3 is TGTGCCAGCAGCCTAAGGGCAGTTAGAGAAAAACTGTTTTTT. Protein: CASSLRAVREKLFF.

The chain combines TRBV4-1 with TRBJ2-7; 9 bases agree with TRBD1. Germline CDR1 reads MGHRA; CDR2 reads YSYEKL. The CDR3 is 15 amino acids. V shed 3 bases and J 2 bases; nucleotides not matched to a gene: 5. CDR3 region: CASSQTRDRAYEQYF. The CDR3 DNA sequence: TGCGCCAGCAGCCAGACTCGGGACAGGGCCTACGAGCAGTACTTC.

The chain is built from TRBV5-4 and TRBJ2-5, with D possibly being TRBD1 or TRBD2 (6 bases each). The V gene lost 4 bases and the J gene lost 0 bases, with 13 bases spanning the gap. CDR3 length: 15 amino acids. Germline V CDR1 and CDR2: SGHNT, YYREEE (reference sequence). CDR3 protein: CASSPRGGNQETQYF. In DNA, the CDR3 is TGTGCCAGCAGCCCTAGAGGGGGGAACCAAGAGACCCAGTACTTC. The entire variable domain, with the rest obtained from reference TRBV5-4 and TRBJ2-5, is as follows: ETGVTQSPTHLIKTRGQQVTLRCSSQSGHNTVSWYQQALGQGPQFIFQYYREEENGRGNFPPRFSGLQFPNYSSELNVNALELDDSALYLCASSPRGGNQETQYFGPGTRLLVL.

The chain is built from TRBV7-7 and TRBJ1-4; no firm D call. In germline, CDR1 is SSHAT, CDR2 FNYEAQ (reference sequence). The CDR3 totals 13 residues. The ends were cut back, 0 bases at V and 3 bases at J, with 2 bases in the middle. The chain's CDR3 is CASSLASNEKLFF. Here the CDR3 DNA reads TGTGCCAGCAGCTTAGCTTCTAATGAAAAACTGTTTTTT.